Listed below are T cell receptor beta chains from one sample, sequenced in a study of PD-1 blockade in classical Hodgkin lymphoma. Method: immunoSEQ multiplex PCR; TCRdb's copy keeps in-frame clones and lacks some. Among some 60,000 clones, about 92% were seen once, and the ten largest hold approximately 9.7%. Sequences were derived from peripheral blood mononuclear cells (PBMCs), sampled at baseline. The receptors originated from a human donor with classical Hodgkin lymphoma. The CDR3 runs from the conserved cysteine through the conserved F or W. Fields, in order: V gene, J gene, clone size, CDR3 protein. Clone size is not always given. Where it is, it says once, few, many or a class for expanded clones.

TRBV6-5,TRBJ2-1,once,CASSYGGTGGGYEQFF
TRBV19,TRBJ2-6,NA,CASSIRQGSGANVLTF
TRBV28,TRBJ2-5,NA,CASSLPGGHGETQYF
TRBV6-5,TRBJ2-2,NA,CASAGTGELFF
TRBV11-2,TRBJ2-3,NA,CASSSPGGGTDTQYF
TRBV28,TRBJ1-3,NA,CATHRDRTNTIYF
TRBV15,TRBJ2-1,NA,CATSRAGRRADEQFF
TRBV10-2,TRBJ2-2,NA,CATTFSGELFF
TRBV7-6,TRBJ1-4,NA,CASSLYATNEKLFF
TRBV27,TRBJ2-1,once,CASSSGLAYNEQFF
TRBV27,TRBJ1-6,medium-sized,CASSSGGRTYRHNSPLHF
TRBV30,TRBJ2-5,NA,CAWSVGSSGIQETQYF
TRBV9,TRBJ2-1,NA,CASSVFHGGGYNEQFF
TRBV30,TRBJ2-3,NA,CAWTPTGGAADTQYF
TRBV11-2,TRBJ2-1,NA,CASSLDMPSGGYNEQFF
TRBV4-1,TRBJ1-1,NA,CASSQGKNTEAFF
TRBV7-9,TRBJ2-2,NA,CASSLAFKDTGELFF
TRBV19,TRBJ2-2,medium-sized,CASKAGEVTGELFF
TRBV27,TRBJ2-1,once,CASSPRNGNNEQFF
TRBV4-2,TRBJ2-1,NA,CASSQDTGYWYEQFF
TRBV2,TRBJ2-3,NA,CASSEQGPSTDTQYF
TRBV5-1,TRBJ1-1,NA,CASSPGQGMMNTEAFF
TRBV7-2,TRBJ2-3,NA,CASSRPTDTQYF
TRBV28,TRBJ2-4,NA,CASSLYARAAAKNIQYF
TRBV7-2,TRBJ2-7,once,CASSLQPSGGAIKQYF
TRBV27,TRBJ2-3,NA,CASSFRTGDKDTQYF
TRBV6-1,TRBJ2-1,NA,CASSEGLVANEQFF
TRBV7-2,TRBJ2-1,NA,CASSLEVARNNEQFF
TRBV6-5,TRBJ1-1,NA,CASSYSRQSNTEAFF
TRBV15,TRBJ2-1,NA,CATSRPSGLAGYNEQFF
TRBV2,TRBJ2-1,NA,CASSEGFGVAEQFF
TRBV9,TRBJ2-3,NA,CASSADPGQGTDTQYF
TRBV28,TRBJ1-5,once,CASSFSDLSNQPQHF
TRBV2,TRBJ1-5,NA,CATTGDSNQPQHF
TRBV28,TRBJ2-1,NA,CASRTTLLSSYNEQFF
TRBV27,TRBJ2-5,few,CASSLDREETQYF
TRBV18,TRBJ2-1,NA,CASSPDLGLSQGQNNEQFF
TRBV27,TRBJ2-7,NA,CASSPYSGNNHEQYF
TRBV9,TRBJ1-2,NA,CASSLRDRGPYGYTF
TRBV28,TRBJ2-1,NA,CASSLSPGTADNEQFF
TRBV19,TRBJ1-1,few,CASSSFSEAFF
TRBV6-5,TRBJ2-2,NA,CASSPSGGGTGELFF
TRBV6-6,TRBJ2-7,once,CASSLQGIEQYF
TRBV30,TRBJ1-2,NA,CAWIPQGARSSPYGYTF
TRBV2,TRBJ1-1,NA,CARGDRSNTEAFF
TRBV19,TRBJ1-2,once,CASSTDRDDGYTF
TRBV18,TRBJ2-3,NA,CASSPRTGSTDTQYF
TRBV11-3,TRBJ2-7,few,CASMGFGWYEQYF
TRBV6-1,TRBJ1-5,NA,CASSETEASNQPQHF
TRBV18,TRBJ2-3,NA,CASSPQDTQYF
TRBV28,TRBJ2-7,NA,CASSLKVRRSYEQYF
TRBV7-9,TRBJ1-3,NA,CASSPRKDVGQGSGNTIYF
TRBV19,TRBJ2-1,NA,CASSPLGGNEQFF
TRBV4-1,TRBJ2-3,NA,CASSQDPPFLAGGLANTQYF
TRBV19,TRBJ1-5,NA,CASSIKGGYNQPQHF